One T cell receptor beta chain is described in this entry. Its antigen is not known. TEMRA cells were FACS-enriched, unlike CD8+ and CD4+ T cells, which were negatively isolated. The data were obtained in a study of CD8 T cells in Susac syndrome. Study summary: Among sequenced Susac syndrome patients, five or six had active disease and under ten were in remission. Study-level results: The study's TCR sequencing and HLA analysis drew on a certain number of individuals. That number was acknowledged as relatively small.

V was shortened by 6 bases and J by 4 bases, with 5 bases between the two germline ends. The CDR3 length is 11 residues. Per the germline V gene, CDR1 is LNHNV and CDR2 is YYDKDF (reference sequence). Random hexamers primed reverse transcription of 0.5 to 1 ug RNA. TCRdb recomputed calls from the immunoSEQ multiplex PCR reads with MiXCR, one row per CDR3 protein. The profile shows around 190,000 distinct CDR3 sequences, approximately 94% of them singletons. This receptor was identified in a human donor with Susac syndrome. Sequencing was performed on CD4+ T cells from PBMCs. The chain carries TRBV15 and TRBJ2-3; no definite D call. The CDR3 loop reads CATSSADTQYF. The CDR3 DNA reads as TGTGCCACCAGTAGTGCAGATACGCAGTATTTT.